This T cell receptor (beta chain) originates from a study of blood T cell repertoires in COVID-19. Study in general: The samples span acute and convalescent COVID-19 from the United States, Italy and Spain. T cells, B-cell-depleted T cells, or PBMCs supplied cDNA or gDNA.

Original methodology: Reference gene primer amplification gave estimated nucleated cell counts. The repertoire was sequenced with immunoSEQ multiplex PCR; TCRdb's copy has only in-frame clones and lacks some. V, J and clone size were drawn from that table, and D and trimming were deduced from the DNA. Of roughly 200,000 clones listed, 87% were seen once; the top ten hold roughly 12%. Trimming cost V 11 bases and J 4 bases; bases outside gene matches: 3. Germline values: CDR1 MNHEY, CDR2 SVGAGI. The CDR3 spans 13 residues. Sequencing was performed on peripheral blood. The source of this sequence is a woman aged 18-29 years who had recovered from COVID-19. This chain uses TRBV6-5 with TRBJ2-2; 11 positions agree with TRBD1. As DNA, the CDR3 is TGTGCCGTAGGGACAGGGGGCACCGGGGAGCTGTTTTTT. This codes for CAVGTGGTGELFF.